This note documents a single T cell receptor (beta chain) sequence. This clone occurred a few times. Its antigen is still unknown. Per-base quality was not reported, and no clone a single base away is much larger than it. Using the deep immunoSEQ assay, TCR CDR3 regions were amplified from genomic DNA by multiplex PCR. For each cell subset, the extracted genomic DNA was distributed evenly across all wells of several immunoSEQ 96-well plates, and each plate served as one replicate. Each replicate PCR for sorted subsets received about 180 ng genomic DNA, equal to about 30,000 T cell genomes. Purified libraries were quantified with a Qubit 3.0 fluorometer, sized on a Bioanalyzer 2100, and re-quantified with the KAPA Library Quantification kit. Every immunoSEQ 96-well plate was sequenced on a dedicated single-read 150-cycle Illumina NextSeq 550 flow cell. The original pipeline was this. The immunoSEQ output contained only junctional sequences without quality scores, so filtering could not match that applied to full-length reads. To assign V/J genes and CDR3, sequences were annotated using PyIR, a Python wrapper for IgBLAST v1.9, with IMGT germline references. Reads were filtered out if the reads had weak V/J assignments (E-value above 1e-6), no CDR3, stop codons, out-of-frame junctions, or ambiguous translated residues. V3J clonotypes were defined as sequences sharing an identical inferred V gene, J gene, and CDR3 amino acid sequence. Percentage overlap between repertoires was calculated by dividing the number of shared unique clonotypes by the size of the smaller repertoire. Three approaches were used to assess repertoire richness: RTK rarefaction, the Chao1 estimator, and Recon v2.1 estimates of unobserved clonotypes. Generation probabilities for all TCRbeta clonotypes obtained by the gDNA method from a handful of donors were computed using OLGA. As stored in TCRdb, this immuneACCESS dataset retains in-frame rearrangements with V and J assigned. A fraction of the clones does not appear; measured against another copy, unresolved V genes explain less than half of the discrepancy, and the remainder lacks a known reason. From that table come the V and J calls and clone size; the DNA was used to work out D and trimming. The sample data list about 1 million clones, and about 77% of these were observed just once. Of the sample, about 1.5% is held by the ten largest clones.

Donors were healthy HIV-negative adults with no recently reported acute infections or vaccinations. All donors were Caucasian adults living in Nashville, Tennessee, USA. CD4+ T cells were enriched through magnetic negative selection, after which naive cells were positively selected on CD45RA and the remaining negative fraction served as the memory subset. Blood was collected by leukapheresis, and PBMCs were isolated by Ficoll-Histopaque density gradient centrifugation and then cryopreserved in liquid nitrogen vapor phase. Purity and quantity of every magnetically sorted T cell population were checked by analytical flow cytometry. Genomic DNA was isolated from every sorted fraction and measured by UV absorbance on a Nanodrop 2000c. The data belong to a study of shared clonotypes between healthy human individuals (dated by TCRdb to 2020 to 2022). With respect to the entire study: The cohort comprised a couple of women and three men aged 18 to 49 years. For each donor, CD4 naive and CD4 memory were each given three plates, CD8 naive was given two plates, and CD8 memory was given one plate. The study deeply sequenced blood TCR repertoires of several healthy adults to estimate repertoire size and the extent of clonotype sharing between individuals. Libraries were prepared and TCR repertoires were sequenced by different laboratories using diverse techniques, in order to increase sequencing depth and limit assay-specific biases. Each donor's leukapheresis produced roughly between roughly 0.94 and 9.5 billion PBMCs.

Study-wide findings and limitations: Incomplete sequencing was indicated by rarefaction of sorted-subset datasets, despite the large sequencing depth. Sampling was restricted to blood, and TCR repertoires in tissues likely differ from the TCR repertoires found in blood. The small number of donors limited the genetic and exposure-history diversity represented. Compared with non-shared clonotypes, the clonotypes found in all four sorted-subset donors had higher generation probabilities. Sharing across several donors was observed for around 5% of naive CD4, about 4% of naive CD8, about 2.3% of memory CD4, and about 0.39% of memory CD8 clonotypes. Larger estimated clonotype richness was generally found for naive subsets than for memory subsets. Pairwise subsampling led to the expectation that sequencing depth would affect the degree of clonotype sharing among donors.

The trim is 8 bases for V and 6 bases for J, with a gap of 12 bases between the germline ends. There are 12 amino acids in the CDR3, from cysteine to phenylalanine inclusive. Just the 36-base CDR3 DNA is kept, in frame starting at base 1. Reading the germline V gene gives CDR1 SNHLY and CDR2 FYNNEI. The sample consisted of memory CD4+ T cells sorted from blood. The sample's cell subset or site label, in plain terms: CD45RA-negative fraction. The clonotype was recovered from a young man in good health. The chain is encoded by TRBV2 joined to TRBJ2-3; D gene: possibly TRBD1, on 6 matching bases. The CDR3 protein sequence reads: CASALRGDTQYF. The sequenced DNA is TGTGCCAGCGCATTAAGGGGGGATACGCAGTATTTT.